This TCR beta chain came from a study of siplizumab effects on memory and regulatory T cells. This clone has a single count. Its specificity is not known. About 100,000 TCR templates underwent assay in every sample. Sequenced by immunoSEQ multiplex PCR; TCRdb stores in-frame clones only, minus some. The sample gives some 100,000 clones, about nine tenths of which show up once; about 12% is in the top ten. Looked up from germline, CDR1 is SGHTA and CDR2 is FQGTGA. Trimming took 5 bases from V and 3 from J; bases not matched to a gene: 11. This CDR3 contains 16 residues. The study, taken as a whole, reports: Naive T cells looked more diverse than memory cells and looked like major alloresponse contributors. A small minority of alloreactive clones were mapped to unstimulated subsets.

The clonotype was recovered from a human donor in good health. Specimen: non-Treg CD4+ T cells sorted from blood. The J gene is TRBJ1-2, the V gene TRBV7-3; TRBD1 matches at 8 bases. The CDR3 here is CASSRGGTGIDYGYTF. The CDR3 nucleotides are TGTGCCAGCAGCCGAGGGGGGACAGGAATAGACTATGGCTACACCTTC.